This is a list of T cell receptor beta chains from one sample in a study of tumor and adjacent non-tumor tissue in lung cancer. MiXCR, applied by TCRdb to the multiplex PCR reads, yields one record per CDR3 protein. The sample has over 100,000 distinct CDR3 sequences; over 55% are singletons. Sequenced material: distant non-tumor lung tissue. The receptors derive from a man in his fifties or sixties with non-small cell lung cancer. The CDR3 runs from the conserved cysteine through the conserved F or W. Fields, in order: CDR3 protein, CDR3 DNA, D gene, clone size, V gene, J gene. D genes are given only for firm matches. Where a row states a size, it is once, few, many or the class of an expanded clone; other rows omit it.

cdr3_aa: CASSQSTGATGELFF
cdr3_nt: TGCGCCAGCAGCCAATCAACAGGGGCCACCGGGGAGCTGTTTTTT
d_call: TRBD1
clone_size: many
v_call: TRBV5-1
j_call: TRBJ2-2

cdr3_aa: CSARVEGSTDTQYF
cdr3_nt: TGCAGTGCTAGAGTGGAAGGAAGCACAGATACGCAGTATTTT
d_call: NA
clone_size: many
v_call: TRBV20-1
j_call: TRBJ2-3

cdr3_aa: CDSRYGEDSFYTDTQYF
cdr3_nt: TGTGACAGTCGTTACGGGGAGGACAGTTTCTACACAGATACGCAGTATTTT
d_call: NA
clone_size: NA
v_call: TRBV6-6
j_call: TRBJ2-3

cdr3_aa: CASTPGGGANVLTF
cdr3_nt: TGTGCCAGCACCCCCGGTGGGGGGGCCAACGTCCTGACTTTC
d_call: NA
clone_size: NA
v_call: TRBV28
j_call: TRBJ2-6

cdr3_aa: CSVEAVGQGRRNEQFF
cdr3_nt: TGCAGCGTTGAGGCGGTGGGACAGGGACGTCGCAATGAGCAGTTCTTC
d_call: TRBD1
clone_size: medium-sized
v_call: TRBV29-1
j_call: TRBJ2-1

cdr3_aa: CARSSPRGGRTTEAFF
cdr3_nt: TGTGCCAGGAGTTCTCCCAGGGGGGGAAGAACCACTGAAGCTTTCTTT
d_call: TRBD1
clone_size: once
v_call: TRBV28
j_call: TRBJ1-1

cdr3_aa: CASSLSRYEEFF
cdr3_nt: TGCGCCAGCAGCCTGAGTAGATATGAGGAGTTCTTC
d_call: NA
clone_size: NA
v_call: TRBV6-6
j_call: TRBJ2-1

cdr3_aa: CASGQGGTNRLPFYEQYF
cdr3_nt: TGTGCCAGCGGCCAAGGCGGCACGAACAGGCTACCATTCTACGAGCAGTACTTC
d_call: NA
clone_size: NA
v_call: TRBV7-9
j_call: TRBJ2-7

cdr3_aa: CASRLAAGGPYEEFF
cdr3_nt: TGTGCCAGCAGATTAGCAGCGGGGGGGCCCTATGAAGAGTTCTTC
d_call: TRBD2
clone_size: NA
v_call: TRBV11-3
j_call: TRBJ2-1

cdr3_aa: CSVDESEKQFF
cdr3_nt: TGCAGCGTTGATGAGAGTGAAAAACAGTTTTTT
d_call: NA
clone_size: NA
v_call: TRBV29-1
j_call: TRBJ1-4

cdr3_aa: CSVAGGQGLSDEQYF
cdr3_nt: TGCAGCGTTGCCGGTGGTCAGGGGTTGAGCGACGAGCAGTACTTC
d_call: NA
clone_size: NA
v_call: TRBV29-1
j_call: TRBJ2-7

cdr3_aa: CNASLSGTYGYTF
cdr3_nt: TGCAATGCTAGCCTCTCGGGGACCTATGGCTATACCTTC
d_call: NA
clone_size: NA
v_call: TRBV20-1
j_call: TRBJ1-2

cdr3_aa: CANIRGRGVNEQFF
cdr3_nt: TGTGCCAACATCCGGGGACGGGGAGTGAATGAGCAGTTCTTC
d_call: NA
clone_size: once
v_call: TRBV6-1
j_call: TRBJ2-1

cdr3_aa: CASSRISGDTYEQYF
cdr3_nt: TGTGCCAGCAGTCGAATTAGCGGGGACACCTACGAGCAGTACTTC
d_call: TRBD2
clone_size: many
v_call: TRBV6-2/TRBV6-3
j_call: TRBJ2-7

cdr3_aa: CASNQRENTEAFF
cdr3_nt: TGTGCCAGCAATCAACGGGAGAACACTGAAGCTTTCTTT
d_call: NA
clone_size: few
v_call: TRBV6-6
j_call: TRBJ1-1

cdr3_aa: CASSIGLQNYEQYF
cdr3_nt: TGTGCCAGTAGTATAGGACTGCAGAACTACGAGCAGTACTTC
d_call: NA
clone_size: NA
v_call: TRBV19
j_call: TRBJ2-7

cdr3_aa: CSVWGASEQFF
cdr3_nt: TGCAGCGTTTGGGGGGCCAGTGAGCAGTTCTTC
d_call: NA
clone_size: many
v_call: TRBV29-1
j_call: TRBJ2-1

cdr3_aa: CVSSSPTIGGLFF
cdr3_nt: TGTGTCAGCAGTTCCCCGACAATCGGGGGTCTGTTTTTT
d_call: NA
clone_size: NA
v_call: TRBV12-3/TRBV12-4
j_call: TRBJ1-4

cdr3_aa: CTSSWSPGTGNYEQYF
cdr3_nt: TGTACTAGCAGCTGGAGCCCAGGGACGGGGAACTACGAGCAGTACTTC
d_call: NA
clone_size: few
v_call: TRBV5-6
j_call: TRBJ2-7

cdr3_aa: CAISDLHRGEQFF
cdr3_nt: TGTGCCATCAGCGATCTACACAGGGGTGAGCAGTTCTTC
d_call: TRBD1
clone_size: NA
v_call: TRBV10-3
j_call: TRBJ2-1

cdr3_aa: CTSSLKGGGHNYEQYF
cdr3_nt: TGTACCAGCAGCCTTAAAGGAGGGGGCCATAACTACGAGCAGTACTTC
d_call: NA
clone_size: NA
v_call: TRBV7-8
j_call: TRBJ2-7

cdr3_aa: CVWGTGVYEQFF
cdr3_nt: TGTGTCTGGGGGACGGGAGTCTATGAGCAGTTCTTC
d_call: NA
clone_size: NA
v_call: TRBV30
j_call: TRBJ2-1

cdr3_aa: CASSSGLPGATNTGELLF
cdr3_nt: TGTGCCAGCAGCTCTGGACTACCGGGAGCGACGAACACCGGGGAGCTACTTTTT
d_call: NA
clone_size: NA
v_call: TRBV11-2
j_call: TRBJ2-2

cdr3_aa: CSLESGVLQHF
cdr3_nt: TGCAGCCTTGAGTCAGGGGTGCTCCAGCATTTT
d_call: NA
clone_size: NA
v_call: TRBV29-1
j_call: TRBJ1-5

cdr3_aa: CASSLVFRQDKNIQYF
cdr3_nt: TGTGCCAGCAGCTTAGTTTTTAGACAGGACAAAAACATTCAGTACTTC
d_call: NA
clone_size: NA
v_call: TRBV11-2
j_call: TRBJ2-4

cdr3_aa: CSSTLSLHDGYTF
cdr3_nt: TGTTCCAGCACCCTTAGCCTGCATGATGGCTACACCTTC
d_call: NA
clone_size: NA
v_call: TRBV12-3/TRBV12-4
j_call: TRBJ1-2

cdr3_aa: CASSAQGVGQGAFF
cdr3_nt: TGTGCCAGCAGCGCGCAGGGGGTAGGGCAGGGAGCTTTCTTT
d_call: TRBD1
clone_size: many
v_call: TRBV11-2
j_call: TRBJ1-1

cdr3_aa: CASSQVEGRTYNEQFF
cdr3_nt: TGCGCCAGCAGCCAAGTCGAAGGGCGAACGTACAATGAGCAGTTCTTC
d_call: NA
clone_size: NA
v_call: TRBV4-1
j_call: TRBJ2-1

cdr3_aa: CVSESRGAGKLFF
cdr3_nt: TGTGTCAGCGAAAGCAGAGGAGCCGGGAAACTGTTTTTT
d_call: NA
clone_size: once
v_call: TRBV6-1
j_call: TRBJ1-4

cdr3_aa: CASSQDGGTYQETQYF
cdr3_nt: TGTGCCAGCAGCCAAGATGGTGGGACGTACCAAGAGACCCAGTACTTC
d_call: NA
clone_size: many
v_call: TRBV4-2
j_call: TRBJ2-5

cdr3_aa: CASSPELGGIYEQYF
cdr3_nt: TGCGCCAGCAGTCCGGAGCTGGGAGGAATCTACGAGCAGTACTTC
d_call: NA
clone_size: NA
v_call: TRBV5-1
j_call: TRBJ2-7

cdr3_aa: CASSLEVSSRFF
cdr3_nt: TGTGCCAGCAGCTTAGAGGTTTCAAGCAGGTTCTTC
d_call: NA
clone_size: many
v_call: TRBV7-8
j_call: TRBJ2-1

cdr3_aa: CASSQWTGENSPLHF
cdr3_nt: TGTGCCAGCAGTCAGTGGACAGGGGAGAATTCACCCCTCCACTTT
d_call: TRBD1
clone_size: once
v_call: TRBV12-3/TRBV12-4
j_call: TRBJ1-6

cdr3_aa: CSAIGGGGNTGELFF
cdr3_nt: TGCAGTGCTATCGGAGGGGGGGGGAACACCGGGGAGCTGTTTTTT
d_call: NA
clone_size: few
v_call: TRBV20-1
j_call: TRBJ2-2

cdr3_aa: CASSLAEMGMNTEAFF
cdr3_nt: TGTGCCAGCAGCTTAGCGGAGATGGGGATGAACACTGAAGCTTTCTTT
d_call: NA
clone_size: NA
v_call: TRBV11-2
j_call: TRBJ1-1

cdr3_aa: CASSGGQVRSYEQYF
cdr3_nt: TGTGCCAGCAGTGGAGGACAGGTGCGCTCCTACGAGCAGTACTTC
d_call: TRBD1
clone_size: NA
v_call: TRBV6-1
j_call: TRBJ2-7